The rows below give T cell receptor beta chains drawn from one sample of a study of blood T cell repertoires in COVID-19. TCRdb's copy holds only in-frame clones and misses some; the assay was immunoSEQ multiplex PCR. Of about 210,000 clones in the sample, about 87% are singletons; the top ten hold about a tenth. Sequencing input: PBMCs or T cells enriched from blood (not recorded which). These receptor sequences come from a man between 18 and 35 years old with acute COVID-19. CDR3s include the opening cysteine and the closing phenylalanine or tryptophan. A D gene is named only where the DNA matches it firmly. Clone size is shown for a subset of rows, as once, few, many or a class of expanded clone.

D,size,J,V,DNA,CDR3
NA,NA,TRBJ2-1,TRBV18,TGTGCCAGCTCACCCCGAGACGGGTACAATGAGCAGTTCTTC,CASSPRDGYNEQFF
NA,NA,TRBJ2-7,TRBV7-9,TGTGCCAGCAGCTTATCAGGGGATCGTCCCGAGCAGTACTTC,CASSLSGDRPEQYF
TRBD1,NA,TRBJ2-6,TRBV2,TGTGCCAGCAAACCGGGACAGGGGAACCCTGGGGCCAACGTCCTGACTTTC,CASKPGQGNPGANVLTF
TRBD2,NA,TRBJ2-1,TRBV28,TGTGCCAGCAGTTTAGGCGGGAGGGCCGATGAGCAGTTCTTC,CASSLGGRADEQFF
NA,NA,TRBJ2-3,TRBV7-8,TGTGCCAGCAGCCTCGCGGGTGCGCAGTATTTT,CASSLAGAQYF
NA,NA,TRBJ1-2,TRBV11-3,TGTGCCAGCAGCTACAGGACAGACGATTATGGCTACACCTTC,CASSYRTDDYGYTF
NA,NA,TRBJ2-2,TRBV27,TGTGCCAGCAGTTTATATAACACACCGAACACCGGGGAGCTGTTTTTT,CASSLYNTPNTGELFF
NA,NA,TRBJ1-5,TRBV10-3,TGTGCCATCAGTGATGGGGCTTTTAGCAATCAGCCCCAGCATTTT,CAISDGAFSNQPQHF
NA,many,TRBJ2-7,TRBV7-9,TGTGCCAGCAGCTTAGTCACAGGAATGGGAACCTACGAGCAGTACTTC,CASSLVTGMGTYEQYF
NA,few,TRBJ1-5,TRBV6-5,TGTGCCAGCAGTTTGGGAGTGGGCAATCAGCCCCAGCATTTT,CASSLGVGNQPQHF
TRBD2,NA,TRBJ2-1,TRBV28,TGTGCCAGCAGTTTATTAGCGGGAGGCCGAGGGAATGAGCAGTTCTTC,CASSLLAGGRGNEQFF
TRBD2,NA,TRBJ2-2,TRBV6-2/TRBV6-3,TGTGCCAGCAGTTACTCCGTTCCTAGCGGGAGAAGCACCGGGGAGCTGTTTTTT,CASSYSVPSGRSTGELFF
NA,NA,TRBJ2-5,TRBV7-2,TGTGCCAGCAGCTTAGGTCCGGGTGGCGAGACCCAGTACTTC,CASSLGPGGETQYF
TRBD2,once,TRBJ2-2,TRBV30,TGTGCCTGGAGTGATCTAGCGGGAGGGCTTAGCGGGGAGCTGTTTTTT,CAWSDLAGGLSGELFF
TRBD1,NA,TRBJ1-1,TRBV19,TGTGCCAGTAGTATAGATCCACAGGGGGCAGACACTGAAGCTTTCTTT,CASSIDPQGADTEAFF
NA,NA,TRBJ2-7,TRBV7-9,TGTGCCAGCAGCTTGCTAGGGGGTTCCTACGAGCAGTACTTC,CASSLLGGSYEQYF
TRBD2,NA,TRBJ2-7,TRBV27,TGTGCCAGCAGCTCCGGGACTAGCGGGTACGAGCAGTACTTC,CASSSGTSGYEQYF
NA,NA,TRBJ2-6,TRBV7-3,TGTGCCAGCAGGCCGACAGGTACCCCTTCTGGGGCCAACGTCCTGACTTTC,CASRPTGTPSGANVLTF
NA,once,TRBJ2-1,TRBV24-1,TGTGCCACCAGTGATCCCCCCCAGGGCCATGAGCAGTTCTTC,CATSDPPQGHEQFF
NA,NA,TRBJ2-3,TRBV7-2,TGTGCCAGCAGCTTAGCTCTAGCCACAGATACGCAGTATTTT,CASSLALATDTQYF
TRBD1,NA,TRBJ2-7,TRBV7-9,TGTGCCAGCAGCTTACTGACAGGGGGTTTCTCCTACGAGCAGTACTTC,CASSLLTGGFSYEQYF
NA,NA,TRBJ2-5,TRBV2,TGTGCCCCTTCCGCGTCCCACGACGACAAGACCCAGTACTTC,CAPSASHDDKTQYF
NA,NA,TRBJ1-1,TRBV7-6,TGTGCCAGCAGCTTAACCCCCCGCCAGACAGTCATGAACACTGAAGCTTTCTTT,CASSLTPRQTVMNTEAFF
TRBD1,NA,TRBJ1-4,TRBV4-1,TGCGCCAGCAGCCGTACCGGGACAGTGAATGAAAAACTGTTTTTT,CASSRTGTVNEKLFF
TRBD1,NA,TRBJ2-2,TRBV28,TGTGCCAGCAGCCGATGGACAGGTAGCACCGGGGAGCTGTTTTTT,CASSRWTGSTGELFF
TRBD1,NA,TRBJ2-3,TRBV11-2,TGTGCCAGCAGCCCCACCTTCACACAGGGGGTTAGCACAGATACGCAGTATTTT,CASSPTFTQGVSTDTQYF
NA,NA,TRBJ2-1,TRBV18,TGTGCCAGCTCACCACCCAGCAGGGAAGGCGATGAGCAGTTCTTC,CASSPPSREGDEQFF
NA,NA,TRBJ2-7,TRBV2,TGTGCCAGCACCACCCTGAGCTACGAGCAGTACTTC,CASTTLSYEQYF
NA,NA,TRBJ2-1,TRBV7-2,TGTGCCAGCAGCCCTGGAGGAAATGAGCAGTTCTTC,CASSPGGNEQFF
TRBD2,once,TRBJ2-3,TRBV5-1,TGCGCCAGCAGCTTGACTAGCGGGAGTTCAGATACGCAGTATTTT,CASSLTSGSSDTQYF
NA,NA,TRBJ2-7,TRBV12-3/TRBV12-4,TGTGCCAGCAGCCCTCGTAGTGACTACGAGCAGTACTTC,CASSPRSDYEQYF
NA,NA,TRBJ2-2,TRBV30,TGTGCCTGGAGAGCGAGCGACTACACCGGGGAGCTGTTTTTT,CAWRASDYTGELFF
NA,NA,TRBJ2-7,TRBV5-4,TGTGCCAGCAACCTTGGCCACGAGCAGTACTTC,CASNLGHEQYF